This passage covers 20 T cell receptor beta chains from one sample sequenced in a study of blood T cells in healthy people across ages. A second about 7 to 11 cycle PCR used barcoded and J-beta primers. TCRdb fed the 5' RACE reads into MiXCR, producing one record per CDR3 protein. This table holds about 1,800,000 distinct CDR3 sequences, roughly 27% found once. Sequencing was carried out using blood. Receptors originate from a woman aged 30 to 39 in good health.

This clonotype was seen once. The junction differs from germline at one of its ends, possibly a read error. This rearrangement joins TRBV12-3 or TRBV12-4 to TRBJ1-4; no reliable D call. The CDR3 has 16 residues. CDR3 sequence (DNA): TGTACCAGCAGTTTTGGAGACTCTTCAACTAATGAAAAACTGTTTTTT. It specifies CTSSFGDSSTNEKLFF.

This clonotype was recorded many times. The CDR3 DNA reads as TGTGCCACCAGTGATAGTTTCATTCAGTACTTC. Translating gives CATSDSFIQYF. This chain uses TRBV24-1 with TRBJ2-4; no clear D gene. Germline-derived CDR1 and CDR2 are KGHDR and SFDVKD. Trimming removed 3 bases from V and 9 bases from J, with 5 bases in between. CDR3 length: 11 residues.

This clonotype was picked up a small number of times. The chain combines TRBV2 with TRBJ2-4; D possibly corresponds to TRBD1 (5 bases). Germline assignment: CDR1 SNHLY and CDR2 FYNNEI. CDR3 length: 10 residues. Deletions cut 8 bases from V and 15 bases from J, with 14 bases between. The CDR3 DNA sequence: TGTGCCAGCGGGGCAGCCCCCCCGTACTTC. Protein: CASGAAPPYF.

This clonotype showed up many times. CDR3 DNA: TGTGCCAGCAGAGGACAACTAGGTGGCTACACCTTC. Its translation: CASRGQLGGYTF. This chain joins TRBV6-6 and TRBJ1-2; tentative D call: TRBD1 (5 bases). Trimming stripped 6 bases from V and 7 bases from J, with 12 bases between. From germline, CDR1 is MNHNY and CDR2 SVGAGI (reference sequence). This CDR3 comprises 12 residues.

This clonotype showed up just a few times. J is TRBJ2-1 and V is TRBV20-1, with 8 bases aligning to TRBD2. Unmatched junction bases numbered 9, after V lost 0 bases and J lost 8 bases. There are 15 residues in the CDR3. In germline, CDR1 is DFQATT, CDR2 SNEGSKA (reference sequence). CDR3 in amino acids: CSAREGSGSKHEQFF. In DNA, the CDR3 is TGCAGTGCTAGAGAGGGGAGCGGGAGCAAGCATGAGCAGTTCTTC.

The sample holds many counts of this clonotype. At one end, the junction sequence differs from germline, possibly due to a read error. The rearrangement joins TRBV5-1 to TRBJ2-3; D call uncertain. CDR3 length equals 14 residues. In germline, CDR1 is SGHRS, CDR2 YFSETQ. In DNA, the CDR3 is TGTGCCAGCAGCTTAGATCTCGGCACAGATACGCAGTATTTT. It yields the protein CASSLDLGTDTQYF.

The V and J genes are TRBV5-1 and TRBJ2-3, with TRBD2 as a possible D gene (5 bases). CDR3 length: 14 residues. V lost 3 bases, J lost 5 bases, and 13 bases lay in between. Per germline, CDR1 SGHRS and CDR2 YFSETQ. As DNA, the CDR3 is TGCGCCAGCAGCTCGGAGGTTTTCGAAGATACGCAGTATTTT. It yields the protein CASSSEVFEDTQYF. The whole variable domain, remainder taken from reference TRBV5-1 and TRBJ2-3, is KAGVTQTPRYLIKTRGQQVTLSCSPISGHRSVSWYQQTPGQGLQFLFEYFSETQRNKGNFPGRFSGRQFSNSRSEMNVSTLELGDSALYLCASSSEVFEDTQYFGPGTRLTVL.

The rearrangement links TRBV15 to TRBJ2-2, with D possibly matching TRBD1 (6 bases). The length of the CDR3 is 13 residues. V lost 3 bases and J lost 14, with 16 bases in between. Germline V gene data show CDR1 as LNHNV and CDR2 as YYDKDF (reference sequence). CDR3 loop: CATSSGTPPDLFF. The CDR3 DNA is TGTGCCACCAGCAGTGGGACACCTCCGGATCTGTTTTTT.

This chain joins TRBV7-2 and TRBJ2-1; 7 bases are a match to TRBD2. This CDR3 comprises 20 residues. Germline V gene lookup returns CDR1 SGHTA and CDR2 FQGNSA. V lost 4 bases and J lost 9; bases outside the gene matches: 27. CDR3 in amino acids: CASSSYGGGGGSRVSGEQFF. CDR3 sequence (DNA): TGTGCCAGCAGCTCTTATGGGGGGGGTGGCGGGAGTAGGGTATCTGGTGAGCAGTTCTTC.

This rearrangement joins TRBV28 to TRBJ1-2; D is perhaps TRBD1 (6 bases). Germline CDR1 MDHEN, CDR2 SYDVKM. The CDR3 runs 16 residues. V lost 8 bases, J lost 7 bases, and 26 bases lay in between. CDR3 bases: TGTGCCAGCCAAACCGGGACACGGTTACATCTGGGTGGCTACACCTTC. Residues: CASQTGTRLHLGGYTF.

The chain joins TRBV2 to TRBJ1-6; D gene unclear. Deletions cut 3 bases from V and 10 bases from J, with 16 bases between. This CDR3 has 15 amino acids. Germline V lookup: CDR1 SNHLY, CDR2 FYNNEI. The CDR3 region has the DNA TGTGCCAGCAGTGAGATGGGGATAACTACGTCACCCCTCCACTTT. It translates to CASSEMGITTSPLHF.

This clonotype was counted only a few times. The chain couples TRBV2 to TRBJ1-2; tentatively, D is TRBD1 (5 bases). The CDR3 sequence is 12 residues long. V was clipped by 6 bases and J by 8 bases, with 13 bases between them. Germline CDR1 and CDR2: SNHLY and FYNNEI. CDR3 amino acids: CASSHRDRGYTF. The CDR3 coding sequence is TGTGCCAGCAGCCACCGGGACCGCGGCTACACCTTC.

The chain joins TRBV7-8 to TRBJ1-1; TRBD1 matches 9 bases. J gave up 10 bases and V 2 bases, and 2 bases lay outside the gene matches. The germline gives CDR1 SGHVS, CDR2 FQNEAQ. This CDR3 region has 12 residues. CDR3 DNA: TGTGCCAGCAGCTTAAGGACAGGGGCAGCTTTCTTT. It encodes CASSLRTGAAFF.

This clonotype was counted many times. This chain uses TRBV6-6 with TRBJ2-4; D is unresolved. CDR1 MNHNY and CDR2 SVGAGI come from the germline V gene (reference sequence). V lost 6 bases and J lost 0, with 12 bases in between. This CDR3 is built from 15 residues. The CDR3 loop is CASSVDGVAKNIQYF. For the CDR3, the DNA is TGTGCCAGCAGCGTAGATGGGGTAGCCAAAAACATTCAGTACTTC.

This clonotype has only one observation. This clone may be a read error of a much larger clone one base away. The chain has TRBV20-1 and TRBJ2-4; 9 bases are a match to TRBD2. The germline V gene has CDR1 DFQATT and CDR2 SNEGSKA (reference sequence). The CDR3 spans 17 residues. The CDR3: CSARDPSGRTAKNIQDF. In DNA form, the CDR3 reads TGCAGTGCTAGAGATCCGAGCGGGAGGACAGCCAAAAACATTCAGGACTTC.

The V and J genes are TRBV5-1 and TRBJ1-2; tentatively, D is TRBD1 (5 bases). CDR1 and CDR2 from the germline V gene are SGHRS and YFSETQ. Trimming left V 7 bases short and J 8 bases short, with 21 bases between. CDR3 length: 14 residues. CDR3 sequence reads: CASGPGDAGGGYTF. The CDR3 nucleotides read TGCGCCAGCGGCCCGGGGGACGCCGGCGGCGGCTACACCTTC.

The chain recombines TRBV12-3 or TRBV12-4 with TRBJ2-4; D tentatively fits TRBD1 or TRBD2 (5 bases each). V lost 0 bases, J lost 8 bases, and 11 bases lay in between. The CDR3 has 14 residues. This CDR3 is CASSLAGVRDIQYF. The CDR3 bases are TGTGCCAGCAGTTTAGCGGGGGTTCGGGACATTCAGTACTTC.

For this clonotype: At one boundary the junction diverges from the germline segment, which might be a read error. This chain joins TRBV7-2 and TRBJ2-3, with D possibly being TRBD1 (5 bases). CDR3 length: 14 residues. Germline loops: CDR1 SGHTA, CDR2 FQGNSA. CDR3 sequence: CASSLVGATDTRYF. CDR3 in DNA: TGTGCCAGCAGCTTAGTAGGGGCCACAGATACGCGGTATTTT.

The chain recombines TRBV7-2 with TRBJ1-4; the D gene is possibly TRBD1 (6 bases). The CDR3 loop spans 15 amino acids. Deletions cut 5 bases from V and 5 bases from J, with 15 bases between. Germline V lookup: CDR1 SGHTA, CDR2 FQGNSA. The CDR3: CASSPEGHLNEKLFF. The DNA of the CDR3 is TGTGCCAGCAGCCCCGAGGGACACCTGAATGAAAAACTGTTTTTT.

V is TRBV4-1 and J is TRBJ1-5; 8 positions match TRBD1. This CDR3 contains 15 residues. V trimming: 0 bases; J trimming: 6 bases; junction bases outside the gene matches: 4. Germline assignment: CDR1 MGHRA and CDR2 YSYEKL. The CDR3 region is CASSQEGQAGQPQHF. CDR3 nucleotide sequence: TGCGCCAGCAGCCAAGAGGGACAGGCTGGTCAGCCCCAGCATTTT.